This T cell receptor (beta chain) was sequenced in a study of blood T cell repertoires in COVID-19. Study in general: From T cells, B-cell-depleted T cells, or PBMCs came the material, which was cDNA or gDNA.

This clone was observed once. In the original workflow: Amplifying reference gene primers gave estimates of nucleated cell counts. The protocol was immunoSEQ multiplex PCR, while the TCRdb copy is restricted to in-frame clones and leaves out a portion. V, J and clone size are those of that table, while D and trimming were read from the DNA. The sample carries 180,000 or so clones, approximately 85% recorded once. The receptor was isolated from a woman at least 80 years old with acute or convalescent COVID-19. The specimen sequenced was peripheral blood.

Here the CDR3 DNA reads TGTGCCAGCGCCCTAGGACACGATAGCAATCAGCCCCAGCATTTT. It is translated as CASALGHDSNQPQHF. The rearrangement links TRBV2 to TRBJ1-5, with D possibly being TRBD1 (5 bases). The ends were cut back, 8 bases at V and 0 bases at J, with 14 bases in the middle. This CDR3 region has 15 residues. In germline, CDR1 is SNHLY, CDR2 FYNNEI.